This is a list of T cell receptor beta chains from one sample in a study of cytomegalovirus exposure and HLA in healthy donors. Generated by immunoSEQ multiplex PCR, the TCRdb table keeps only in-frame clones and is missing some. Of roughly 130,000 clones listed, about four fifths were seen once; the top ten hold 5% to 5.5%. Material: PBMCs. All receptors derive from a young man in good health and CMV-seronegative. CDR3s include the opening cysteine and the closing phenylalanine or tryptophan. Fields, in order: clone size, D gene, V gene, J gene, CDR3 protein, CDR3 DNA. The D gene is left open where the match is weak. Clone size appears in some rows only: once, few, many, or a class for an expanded clone.

size: .; D: .; V: TRBV2; J: TRBJ1-2; CDR3: CAGGRGSGYGYTF; DNA: TGTGCCGGTGGTCGGGGATCGGGCTATGGCTACACCTTC
size: .; D: .; V: TRBV28; J: TRBJ1-1; CDR3: CASSFPPPGGGTEAFF; DNA: TGTGCCAGCAGTTTCCCGCCACCGGGGGGAGGCACTGAAGCTTTCTTT
size: few; D: .; V: TRBV28; J: TRBJ1-5; CDR3: CASGRRKAGQPQHF; DNA: TGTGCCAGCGGGAGGCGCAAGGCAGGTCAGCCCCAGCATTTT
size: .; D: TRBD2; V: TRBV4-3; J: TRBJ2-2; CDR3: CASSQTWGGGAGELFF; DNA: TGCGCCAGCAGCCAAACGTGGGGGGGTGGGGCCGGGGAGCTGTTTTTT
size: .; D: .; V: TRBV28; J: TRBJ1-5; CDR3: CASSFPGKEGPQHF; DNA: TGTGCCAGCAGTTTCCCAGGGAAGGAGGGACCCCAGCATTTT
size: .; D: TRBD1; V: TRBV6-6; J: TRBJ2-5; CDR3: CASSTWTGPQETQYF; DNA: TGTGCCAGCAGTACTTGGACAGGCCCGCAAGAGACCCAGTACTTC
size: .; D: TRBD2; V: TRBV7-9; J: TRBJ2-3; CDR3: CASSIRRTSGRTDTQYF; DNA: TGTGCCAGCAGCATACGAAGAACTAGCGGGAGGACAGATACGCAGTATTTT
size: .; D: TRBD2; V: TRBV28; J: TRBJ2-3; CDR3: CASSLFRGGDSDTQYF; DNA: TGTGCCAGCAGTTTATTCCGGGGGGGGGACTCAGATACGCAGTATTTT
size: .; D: .; V: TRBV7-2; J: TRBJ2-2; CDR3: CASSPDRTPGELFF; DNA: TGTGCCAGCAGCCCGGACAGAACTCCCGGGGAGCTGTTTTTT
size: few; D: .; V: TRBV2; J: TRBJ2-1; CDR3: CASNPTGVSYNEQFF; DNA: TGTGCCAGCAACCCAACCGGGGTCTCCTACAATGAGCAGTTCTTC
size: .; D: .; V: TRBV9; J: TRBJ1-1; CDR3: CASSVMRGTEAFF; DNA: TGTGCCAGCAGCGTGATGAGAGGGACTGAAGCTTTCTTT
size: .; D: .; V: TRBV14; J: TRBJ2-7; CDR3: CASSHPGFLDEQYF; DNA: TGTGCCAGCAGCCACCCGGGTTTTTTGGACGAGCAGTACTTC
size: .; D: .; V: TRBV5-1; J: TRBJ2-1; CDR3: CASSLDAVSNEQFF; DNA: TGCGCCAGCAGCTTGGATGCGGTATCTAATGAGCAGTTCTTC
size: .; D: TRBD2; V: TRBV5-1; J: TRBJ2-7; CDR3: CASSTSLAGGIYEQYF; DNA: TGCGCCAGCAGCACCTCACTAGCGGGAGGTATCTACGAGCAGTACTTC
size: few; D: .; V: TRBV6-1; J: TRBJ1-1; CDR3: CASSEQGQVTEAFF; DNA: TGTGCCAGCAGTGAACAGGGGCAGGTCACTGAAGCTTTCTTT
size: .; D: TRBD1; V: TRBV29-1; J: TRBJ2-5; CDR3: CSVRDRGRDQETQYF; DNA: TGCAGCGTTAGGGACAGGGGGCGTGACCAAGAGACCCAGTACTTC
size: .; D: .; V: TRBV6-6; J: TRBJ2-1; CDR3: CASSYLGTGNEQFF; DNA: TGTGCCAGCAGTTACCTCGGGACTGGGAATGAGCAGTTCTTC
size: .; D: .; V: TRBV9; J: TRBJ2-5; CDR3: CASSVVGRVAETQYF; DNA: TGTGCCAGCAGCGTAGTTGGCAGGGTAGCAGAGACCCAGTACTTC
size: few; D: TRBD2; V: TRBV29-1; J: TRBJ2-2; CDR3: CSVEGAGATNTGELFF; DNA: TGCAGCGTTGAAGGAGCGGGGGCCACGAACACCGGGGAGCTGTTTTTT
size: .; D: .; V: TRBV5-4; J: TRBJ2-3; CDR3: CASSLGGLPESTDTQYF; DNA: TGTGCCAGCAGCTTGGGGGGGCTACCAGAGAGCACAGATACGCAGTATTTT
size: once; D: TRBD1; V: TRBV14; J: TRBJ2-7; CDR3: CASSLSRGQVDEQYF; DNA: TGTGCCAGCAGCCTCAGTAGGGGACAGGTTGACGAGCAGTACTTC
size: .; D: .; V: TRBV21-1; J: TRBJ2-7; CDR3: CASSKSDDEQYF; DNA: TGTGCCAGCAGCAAAAGCGATGATGAGCAGTACTTC
size: .; D: .; V: TRBV19; J: TRBJ2-4; CDR3: CASSIGGDKNIQYF; DNA: TGTGCCAGTAGTATCGGCGGGGACAAAAACATTCAGTACTTC
size: .; D: .; V: TRBV11-2; J: TRBJ2-1; CDR3: CASSLDSLASYHNEQFF; DNA: TGTGCCAGCAGCTTAGATAGTTTGGCTAGTTACCACAATGAGCAGTTCTTC
size: .; D: TRBD2; V: TRBV30; J: TRBJ2-1; CDR3: CAWSPGLAHNEQFF; DNA: TGTGCCTGGAGTCCGGGACTAGCCCACAATGAGCAGTTCTTC
size: .; D: .; V: TRBV27; J: TRBJ1-1; CDR3: CASSLSKGTEAFF; DNA: TGTGCCAGCAGTTTATCTAAGGGGACTGAAGCTTTCTTT
size: once; D: .; V: TRBV4-2; J: TRBJ2-5; CDR3: CASSHRDSKETQYF; DNA: TGTGCCAGCAGCCATCGGGACTCAAAGGAGACCCAGTACTTC
size: few; D: TRBD2; V: TRBV19; J: TRBJ2-2; CDR3: CASSTKTSGSLNTGELFF; DNA: TGTGCCAGTAGTACCAAGACTAGCGGGAGCTTGAACACCGGGGAGCTGTTTTTT
size: few; D: .; V: TRBV7-8; J: TRBJ1-6; CDR3: CASSLGTVDNSPLHF; DNA: TGTGCCAGCAGCTTAGGAACAGTAGATAATTCACCCCTCCACTTT
size: .; D: .; V: TRBV28; J: TRBJ2-7; CDR3: CASSTLIGASEGEQYF; DNA: TGTGCCAGCAGTACACTCATAGGGGCTTCCGAAGGGGAGCAGTACTTC
size: few; D: .; V: TRBV7-2; J: TRBJ1-6; CDR3: CASKRGSSYNSPLHF; DNA: TGTGCCAGCAAGCGTGGGAGCTCCTATAATTCACCCCTCCACTTT
size: .; D: .; V: TRBV7-9; J: TRBJ1-4; CDR3: CASSFQGLNEKLFF; DNA: TGTGCCAGCAGCTTTCAGGGCCTCAATGAAAAACTGTTTTTT
size: .; D: .; V: TRBV5-1; J: TRBJ2-5; CDR3: CASSFGALGAKETQYF; DNA: TGCGCCAGCAGCTTCGGCGCCTTGGGGGCAAAAGAGACCCAGTACTTC
size: .; D: .; V: TRBV2; J: TRBJ1-4; CDR3: CASSETGTTNEKLFF; DNA: TGTGCCAGCAGTGAGACAGGAACAACTAATGAAAAACTGTTTTTT
size: .; D: .; V: TRBV5-6; J: TRBJ1-2; CDR3: CASSSQSLYGYTF; DNA: TGTGCCAGCAGCTCACAGAGCCTCTATGGCTACACCTTC
size: .; D: .; V: TRBV2; J: TRBJ2-7; CDR3: CASGGTDPYEQYF; DNA: TGTGCCAGCGGAGGAACAGATCCCTACGAGCAGTACTTC
size: once; D: .; V: TRBV18; J: TRBJ2-5; CDR3: CASSPGHGSAQYF; DNA: TGTGCCAGCTCACCGGGACACGGGTCGGCCCAGTACTTC
size: once; D: TRBD1; V: TRBV6-1; J: TRBJ2-5; CDR3: CASSLQGAVETQYF; DNA: TGTGCCAGCTCACTACAGGGGGCTGTAGAGACCCAGTACTTC
size: .; D: TRBD1; V: TRBV28; J: TRBJ1-4; CDR3: CASSGTDEKLFF; DNA: TGTGCCAGCAGTGGGACAGATGAAAAACTGTTTTTT
size: .; D: .; V: TRBV6-1; J: TRBJ1-1; CDR3: CASSGRGNTEAFF; DNA: TGTGCCAGCAGCGGACGGGGGAACACTGAAGCTTTCTTT
size: .; D: TRBD1; V: TRBV7-8; J: TRBJ1-4; CDR3: CASSLDRGREKLFF; DNA: TGTGCCAGCAGCTTGGACAGGGGGCGTGAAAAACTGTTTTTT
size: .; D: .; V: TRBV29-1; J: TRBJ2-3; CDR3: CSGQGPDTQYF; DNA: TGCAGCGGGCAGGGCCCAGATACGCAGTATTTT
size: .; D: .; V: TRBV7-8; J: TRBJ1-2; CDR3: CASSLVGLNYGYTF; DNA: TGTGCCAGCAGCTTAGTGGGCCTCAACTATGGCTACACCTTC
size: .; D: .; V: TRBV9; J: TRBJ2-5; CDR3: CASSPGGQETQYF; DNA: TGTGCCAGCAGCCCTGGCGGCCAAGAGACCCAGTACTTC
size: .; D: .; V: TRBV19; J: TRBJ2-2; CDR3: CASSIDHQSNTGELFF; DNA: TGTGCCAGTAGTATAGATCACCAGTCGAACACCGGGGAGCTGTTTTTT
size: .; D: .; V: TRBV5-4; J: TRBJ1-1; CDR3: CASSLDGENTEAFF; DNA: TGTGCCAGCAGCTTGGACGGGGAGAACACTGAAGCTTTCTTT
size: once; D: .; V: TRBV29-1; J: TRBJ1-5; CDR3: CSARTGNNQPQHF; DNA: TGCAGCGCCCGAACAGGGAACAATCAGCCCCAGCATTTT
size: few; D: TRBD1; V: TRBV11-3; J: TRBJ2-7; CDR3: CASSPWDRPYEQYF; DNA: TGTGCCAGCAGCCCGTGGGACAGACCATACGAGCAGTACTTC